Following are 27 T cell receptor beta chains from one sample sequenced in a study of shared clonotypes between healthy human individuals. Some clones are missing from TCRdb's copy, which holds only in-frame ones; the method was immunoSEQ multiplex PCR. The repertoire holds approximately 2,000,000 clones, approximately 90% seen once, with 0.37% in the top ten. The sequencing sample was made of naive CD4+ T cells from PBMCs. Subset indicated: CD45RA+ positively selected. The source of these receptors is a man in his late teens or twenties in good health. Some clones in this sample may be carry-over from other donors' samples.

Concerning this clone: Other DNA variants within this sample encode the same CDR3. The gene calls are TRBV7-9 and TRBJ1-2; D unresolved. This CDR3 has 11 amino acids. The ends were cut back, 7 bases at V and 8 bases at J, with 11 bases in the middle. Germline CDR1 and CDR2: SEHNR and FQNEAQ (reference sequence). This chain's CDR3 is CASTLKGGYTF. CDR3 nucleotides: TGTGCCAGCACCCTAAAGGGAGGCTACACCTTC. The whole variable domain, remainder taken from reference TRBV7-9 and TRBJ1-2, is DTGVSQNPRHKITKRGQNVTFRCDPISEHNRLYWYRQTLGQGPEFLTYFQNEAQLEKSRLLSDRFSAERPKGSFSTLEIQRTEQGDSAMYLCASTLKGGYTFGSGTRLTVV.

V is TRBV11-2 and J is TRBJ2-2; D gene uncertain. The germline CDR1 and CDR2 sequences are SGHAT and FQNNGV. V was pared by 1 base and J by 0 bases, with 9 bases between. This CDR3 contains 16 residues. This CDR3 is CASSLVGFANTGELFF. The CDR3 DNA follows: TGTGCCAGCAGCTTAGTCGGCTTCGCGAACACCGGGGAGCTGTTTTTT.

A remark on this clone: This sample includes further DNA sequences coding for the same CDR3. In DNA, the CDR3 is TGTGCCAGCAGTGTAGAGTACACTGAAGCTTTCTTT. Its translation: CASSVEYTEAFF. The genes are TRBV2 and TRBJ1-1; D is ambiguous. V shed 4 bases and J shed 3 bases, with 6 bases lying between them. This CDR3 spans 12 amino acids. Germline CDR1 SNHLY, CDR2 FYNNEI.

This chain links TRBV18 with TRBJ2-2, with D unresolved. CDR1 is KGHSH, CDR2 LQKENI, per germline. The CDR3 consists of 16 residues. With 2 bases removed from V and 0 bases from J, the gap between germline ends came to 10 bases. The CDR3 is CASSPFPQANTGELFF. The CDR3 nucleotides read TGTGCCAGCTCACCATTCCCCCAAGCGAACACCGGGGAGCTGTTTTTT.

This clone was picked up one time. V and J are TRBV27 and TRBJ2-3, with D possibly TRBD1 on 6 matching bases. There are 16 residues in the CDR3. The V gene's germline CDR1 is MNHEY and CDR2 SMNVEV (reference sequence). Between the trimmed V and J ends, which lost 6 bases and 1 base, there was a span of 17 bases. This CDR3 is CASRRGLGGRTDTQYF. As DNA, the CDR3 is TGTGCCAGCAGGAGAGGTCTTGGGGGCCGCACAGATACGCAGTATTTT.

CDR3 DNA sequence: TGTGCCAGCAGCTTGGGTGCGTCGGGAGGGCCCACAGATACGCAGTATTTT. Its translation: CASSLGASGGPTDTQYF. The chain carries TRBV5-4 and TRBJ2-3, with TRBD2 matching 8 bases. CDR3 size: 17 residues. V shed 0 bases and J 2 bases; nucleotides not matched to a gene: 8. CDR1 and CDR2 from the germline V gene are SGHNT and YYREEE (reference sequence). Drawing the rest from reference TRBV5-4 and TRBJ2-3, the complete variable domain is ETGVTQSPTHLIKTRGQQVTLRCSSQSGHNTVSWYQQALGQGPQFIFQYYREEENGRGNFPPRFSGLQFPNYSSELNVNALELDDSALYLCASSLGASGGPTDTQYFGPGTRLTVL.

In its sample, this clone was seen once. The rearrangement links TRBV5-1 to TRBJ1-2; 9 bases line up with TRBD1. The CDR3 extends over 16 amino acids. V lost 0 bases to trimming and J lost 5 bases; unmatched junction nucleotides: 8. CDR1 and CDR2 (germline): SGHRS, YFSETQ. The CDR3 DNA reads TGCGCCAGCAGCTTGGTGGGGACAGGGAGTGCGTATGGCTACACCTTC. Translated, it gives CASSLVGTGSAYGYTF.

The chain links TRBV4-1 to TRBJ2-5, with 8 bases matching TRBD2. V trimming: 0 bases; J trimming: 5 bases; junction bases outside the gene matches: 8. Germline values: CDR1 MGHRA, CDR2 YSYEKL. There are 16 residues in the CDR3. Here the CDR3 DNA reads TGCGCCAGCAGCCAAGACCCGGGGGGGATGGGCGAGACCCAGTACTTC. It encodes CASSQDPGGMGETQYF.

V and J are TRBV5-6 and TRBJ2-3; either TRBD1 or TRBD2 may fit D (5 bases each). V was shortened by 4 bases and J by 3 bases, with 15 bases between the two germline ends. CDR1 and CDR2 from the germline V gene are SGHDT and YYEEEE. The CDR3 consists of 15 residues. The CDR3 sequence is CASSTPGPGTDTQYF. The CDR3 coding sequence is TGTGCCAGCAGCACCCCGGGACCTGGGACAGATACGCAGTATTTT.

V usage is TRBV10-1 and J usage is TRBJ2-2; 8 bases match TRBD1. The V segment lost 6 bases and the J segment 2 bases; nucleotides outside the gene matches: 2. The CDR3 loop spans 14 amino acids. Germline V gene data show CDR1 as WNHNN and CDR2 as SYGVQD (reference sequence). The CDR3 DNA reads as TGCGCCAGCAGGACAGGGGATAACACCGGGGAGCTGTTTTTT. It codes for CASRTGDNTGELFF.

The chain links TRBV30 to TRBJ2-6; D call uncertain. V lost 0 bases, J lost 0 bases, and 9 bases lay in between. This CDR3 is built from 16 residues. Germline loops: CDR1 GTSNPN, CDR2 SVGIG (reference sequence). CDR3 in DNA: TGTGCCTGGAGTGTACCGGTCTACTCTGGGGCCAACGTCCTGACTTTC. Residues: CAWSVPVYSGANVLTF.

This rearrangement joins TRBV30 to TRBJ1-1, with D possibly being TRBD1 (6 bases). The CDR3 is made up of 13 amino acids. CDR1 and CDR2 from the germline V gene are GTSNPN and SVGIG (reference sequence). V was clipped by 4 bases and J by 5 bases, with 14 bases between them. CDR3 sequence: CAWTRTRGTEAFF. CDR3 bases: TGTGCCTGGACCCGAACTAGGGGGACTGAAGCTTTCTTT. The whole variable domain, filled in from reference TRBV30 and TRBJ1-1, reads SQTIHQWPATLVQPVGSPLSLECTVEGTSNPNLYWYRQAAGRGLQLLFYSVGIGQISSEVPQNLSASRPQDRQFILSSKKLLLSDSGFYLCAWTRTRGTEAFFGQGTRLTVV.

The rearrangement links TRBV19 to TRBJ2-7; tentatively, D is TRBD1 (6 bases). The CDR3 length is 19 residues. Germline CDR1 and CDR2: LNHDA and SQIVND (reference sequence). V lost 5 bases, J lost 2 bases, and 28 bases lay in between. The DNA for the CDR3 is TGTGCCAGTAGTCCAGGACCCAATTACAGGGAGAATAATCCCTACGAGCAGTACTTC. As protein: CASSPGPNYRENNPYEQYF.

The chain carries TRBV19 and TRBJ2-5; possible D gene TRBD1, 6 bases. Deletions cut 10 bases from V and 5 bases from J, with 14 bases between. Per germline, CDR1 LNHDA and CDR2 SQIVND (reference sequence). The CDR3 totals 12 residues. CDR3 sequence reads: CATQGRGETQYF. In nucleotides, the CDR3 is TGTGCCACCCAAGGAAGGGGGGAGACCCAGTACTTC.

CDR3 in amino acids: CASRQGTAYTGELFF. The DNA for the CDR3 is TGCGCCAGCAGACAAGGGACCGCTTACACCGGGGAGCTGTTTTTT. The chain has TRBV5-1 and TRBJ2-2, with D perhaps matching TRBD1 or TRBD2 (5 bases each). V was trimmed by 5 bases and J by 3 bases, leaving 14 bases between them. The V gene's germline CDR1 is SGHRS and CDR2 YFSETQ. The CDR3 length is 15 residues.

The chain joins TRBV6-6 to TRBJ2-5; D not certain. V was trimmed by 7 bases and J by 2 bases, leaving 11 bases between them. This CDR3 is built from 13 residues. CDR1 is MNHNY and CDR2 is SVGAGI in the germline V gene (reference sequence). CDR3: CASTERYQETQYF. DNA for the CDR3: TGTGCCAGCACCGAAAGATATCAAGAGACCCAGTACTTC.

This chain connects TRBV10-1 to TRBJ2-2, with TRBD1 matching over 9 bases. CDR3 size: 16 residues. After removal of 6 bases from V and 3 bases from J, the junction contained 8 bases not matched to a gene. Germline V gene data show CDR1 as WNHNN and CDR2 as SYGVQD (reference sequence). As DNA, the CDR3 is TGCGCCAGCAGCCCCTCGGACAGGGGAGACACCGGGGAGCTGTTTTTT. It translates to CASSPSDRGDTGELFF.

The V call is TRBV4-1, the J call TRBJ2-3; D is unresolved. This CDR3 contains 14 residues. The germline CDR1 and CDR2 sequences are MGHRA and YSYEKL. V lost 2 bases and J lost 7, with 13 bases in between. The CDR3 sequence is CASSQNPRRNTQYF. The CDR3 nucleotides read TGCGCCAGCAGCCAAAATCCTCGAAGAAATACGCAGTATTTT.

This sequence joins TRBV5-1 and TRBJ1-6; D is unresolved. The CDR3 consists of 14 residues. CDR1 is SGHRS, CDR2 YFSETQ, per germline. Trimming shortened V by 0 bases and J by 7 bases, and 8 bases separated the two germline ends. The CDR3 protein is CASSLDPLNSPLHF. The CDR3 bases are TGCGCCAGCAGCTTGGACCCCCTAAATTCACCCCTCCACTTT.

The V and J genes are TRBV15 and TRBJ2-2; 10 nucleotides agree with TRBD1. Germline loops: CDR1 LNHNV, CDR2 YYDKDF (reference sequence). The CDR3 runs 16 residues. V shed 5 bases and J 5 bases; nucleotides not matched to a gene: 8. CDR3 sequence: CATSSSGQGITGELFF. CDR3 sequence (DNA): TGTGCCACCAGCTCCTCGGGACAGGGGATAACCGGGGAGCTGTTTTTT.

The table lists this clone with a count of one. The J gene is TRBJ2-7, the V gene TRBV18, with TRBD1 matching over 10 bases. V lost 0 bases, J lost 5 bases, and 4 bases stayed unmatched. The CDR3 is 15 residues long. Germline CDR1 is KGHSH and CDR2 is LQKENI. The CDR3: CASSPPGTGVHEQYF. CDR3 DNA sequence: TGTGCCAGCTCACCACCAGGGACAGGGGTCCACGAGCAGTACTTC.

The chain recombines TRBV28 with TRBJ1-3; tentatively, D is TRBD1 (5 bases). Germline V gene lookup returns CDR1 MDHEN and CDR2 SYDVKM. The CDR3 contains 16 residues. V lost 4 bases to trimming and J lost 3 bases, with 16 bases between them. CDR3 region: CASSSRAEGLGNTIYF. The CDR3 DNA sequence: TGTGCCAGCAGTTCTCGGGCGGAGGGGCTTGGAAACACCATATATTTT.

The CDR3, as DNA: TGTGCCAGCAGTGGACAGGGCGGCCTGGGTGAAAAACTGTTTTTT. Translating gives CASSGQGGLGEKLFF. The chain employs TRBV28 and TRBJ1-4, with 8 bases identical to TRBD1. Germline values: CDR1 MDHEN, CDR2 SYDVKM. V trimming: 5 bases; J trimming: 7 bases; junction bases outside the gene matches: 9. The CDR3 has 15 amino acids.

The chain employs TRBV6-4 and TRBJ2-1; TRBD2 aligns across 8 bases. CDR1 is MRHNA and CDR2 is SNTAGT in the germline V gene. With V trimmed by 3 bases and J by 3 bases, 10 bases remained unmatched. The CDR3 runs 17 residues. CDR3 residues: CASSDGRASGRYNEQFF. The CDR3 nucleotides read TGTGCCAGCAGTGATGGCCGGGCTAGCGGGCGCTACAATGAGCAGTTCTTC.

The chain uses TRBV25-1 and TRBJ1-2; D remains unclear. The CDR3 is 12 amino acids. V was trimmed by 6 bases and J by 2 bases, leaving 7 bases between them. Germline loops: CDR1 MGHDK, CDR2 SYGVNS. The CDR3 region is CASSWGNYGYTF. DNA for the CDR3: TGTGCCAGCAGCTGGGGAAACTATGGCTACACCTTC.

A remark on this clone: Within the sample, other DNA sequences also encode this same CDR3. The chain has TRBV28 and TRBJ2-7, with 7 bases that match TRBD1. The CDR3 runs to 13 residues. With V trimmed by 5 bases and J by 2 bases, 3 bases remained unmatched. Looked up from germline, CDR1 is MDHEN and CDR2 is SYDVKM. DNA of the CDR3: TGTGCCAGCAGTCGACAGGGACCCTACGAGCAGTACTTC. It codes for CASSRQGPYEQYF.

On this clone: The same CDR3 arises from other DNA sequences in this sample as well. This chain uses TRBV9 with TRBJ2-1; weak D call: TRBD2 (6 bases). Trimming removed 0 bases from V and 4 bases from J, with 11 bases in between. CDR3 size: 15 residues. Per germline, CDR1 SGDLS and CDR2 YYNGEE. This chain's CDR3 is CASSVDGTSYNEQFF. CDR3 nucleotide sequence: TGTGCCAGCAGCGTAGACGGGACTTCATACAATGAGCAGTTCTTC.